The 10 T cell receptor beta chains below come from one sample, sequenced in a study of T cells in Graves' hyperthyroidism and ophthalmopathy. It was RNA transcripts that yielded the amplified TCR beta CDR3 regions. In the first-round RT-PCR of the TCR CDR3, the HTBI primer set was used. TCRdb ran MiXCR on the multiplex PCR reads and lists one entry per CDR3 protein. The profile shows approximately 410,000 distinct CDR3 sequences, approximately 15% of them singletons. Sequenced material: blood. Receptors were obtained from a man between 18 and 29 years old with Graves' ophthalmopathy.

The chain carries TRBV29-1 and TRBJ2-1; 10 bases line up with TRBD2. This CDR3 has 15 amino acids. The J segment lost 4 bases and the V segment lost 3 bases, leaving 6 bases of the junction unmatched. Germline V gene sequence: CDR1 SQVTM, CDR2 ANQGSEA. Here the CDR3 reads CSVDPGTSVYNEQFF. The CDR3 nucleotides read TGCAGCGTTGACCCCGGGACTAGCGTTTACAATGAGCAGTTCTTC.

This clonotype was detected only a few times. V and J are TRBV3-1 and TRBJ2-1; 10 bases map to TRBD1. Trimming at V came to 1 base and at J to 2 bases, leaving 5 bases not matched to a gene. From germline, CDR1 is LGHDT and CDR2 YNNKEL (reference sequence). The CDR3 has 17 amino acids. The CDR3 protein is CASSQVTGTGAYNEQFF. The CDR3 DNA reads as TGTGCCAGCAGCCAAGTCACCGGGACAGGGGCCTACAATGAGCAGTTCTTC.

This clonotype was seen repeatedly, ten times or more. Germline and junction disagree at one end, which may indicate a read error. The V gene is TRBV12-3 or TRBV12-4, the J gene TRBJ1-2; TRBD1 matches at 9 bases. The length of the CDR3 is 14 residues. This chain's CDR3 is CASSLAGTGNGYTF. The CDR3 region has the DNA TGTGCCAGCAGTCTAGCCGGGACAGGGAATGGCTACACCTTC.

The sample holds many counts of this clonotype. J is TRBJ1-1 and V is TRBV7-2; D gene unclear. Between the trimmed V and J ends, which lost 0 bases and 1 base, there was a span of 6 bases. The CDR3 spans 14 residues. The germline CDR1 and CDR2 sequences are SGHTA and FQGNSA. The CDR3 protein is CASSLAEWNTEAFF. Here the CDR3 DNA reads TGTGCCAGCAGCTTAGCGGAGTGGAACACTGAAGCTTTCTTT.

This clonotype was detected only a few times. The chain carries TRBV5-1 and TRBJ1-1; 9 nucleotides match TRBD1. The junction had 8 bases not matched to a gene; V was cut back by 2 bases and J by 3 bases. The germline V gene has CDR1 SGHRS and CDR2 YFSETQ. The CDR3 has 16 residues. The CDR3 DNA follows: TGCGCCAGCAGCTTAAAACAGGGGGCGCAGGACACTGAAGCTTTCTTT. Residues: CASSLKQGAQDTEAFF.

Concerning this clonotype itself: A single base separates this from a much larger clone, so it may be a read error. This sequence joins TRBV5-5 and TRBJ2-3; weak D call: TRBD2 (5 bases). CDR3 length: 13 residues. Germline loops: CDR1 SGHKS, CDR2 YYEKEE (reference sequence). CDR3 sequence reads: CASGLDDGDTQYF. The CDR3 bases are TGCGCCAGCGGCCTAGATGACGGGGATACGCAGTATTTT.

In its sample, this clonotype was seen many times. The chain employs TRBV12-3 or TRBV12-4 and TRBJ2-7, with 12 bases matching TRBD2. The trim removed 4 bases at V and 4 bases at J, leaving 5 bases unmatched. CDR3 length: 15 amino acids. Written as DNA, the CDR3 is TGTGCCAGCAGTTCCGGACTAGCGGGGAGATACGAGCAGTACTTC. The encoded protein is CASSSGLAGRYEQYF.

The chain employs TRBV6-1 and TRBJ2-2; possibly TRBD1 for D (5 bases). CDR1 MNHNS and CDR2 SASEGT come from the germline V gene. V lost 8 bases, J lost 0 bases, and 13 bases lay in between. This CDR3 has 15 amino acids. Here the CDR3 reads CASCREGSNTGELFF. Here the CDR3 DNA reads TGTGCCAGCTGCAGGGAAGGCTCGAACACCGGGGAGCTGTTTTTT.

This chain uses TRBV7-8 with TRBJ1-5; TRBD1 matches 8 bases. The J segment lost 3 bases and the V segment lost 1 base, leaving 8 bases of the junction unmatched. Germline CDR1 SGHVS, CDR2 FQNEAQ. The CDR3 has 17 residues. The CDR3 protein is CASSLGGQGTFNQPQHF. CDR3 DNA sequence: TGTGCCAGCAGCTTAGGTGGACAGGGTACTTTCAATCAGCCCCAGCATTTT.

Ten or more counts support this clonotype. The V call is TRBV20-1, the J call TRBJ1-1; perhaps TRBD1 as D (6 bases). The CDR3 runs 15 residues. Looked up from germline, CDR1 is DFQATT and CDR2 is SNEGSKA (reference sequence). Trimming cost V 6 bases and J 0 bases, with 17 bases left between them. DNA for the CDR3: TGCAGTGCCAGGGGTCAGGGAGGAATGAACACTGAAGCTTTCTTT. This encodes CSARGQGGMNTEAFF.